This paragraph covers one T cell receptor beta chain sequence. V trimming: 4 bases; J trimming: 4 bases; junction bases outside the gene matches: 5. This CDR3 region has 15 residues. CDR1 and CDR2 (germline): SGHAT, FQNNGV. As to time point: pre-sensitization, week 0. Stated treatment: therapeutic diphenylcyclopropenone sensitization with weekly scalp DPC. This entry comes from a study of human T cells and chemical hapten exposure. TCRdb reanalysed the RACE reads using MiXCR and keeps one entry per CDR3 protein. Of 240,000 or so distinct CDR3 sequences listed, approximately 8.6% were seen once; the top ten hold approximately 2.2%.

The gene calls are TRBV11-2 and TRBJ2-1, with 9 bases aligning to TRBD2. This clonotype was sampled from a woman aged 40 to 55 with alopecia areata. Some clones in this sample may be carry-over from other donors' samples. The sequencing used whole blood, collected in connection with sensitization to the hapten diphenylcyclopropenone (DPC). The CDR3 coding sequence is TGTGCCAGCAGCTCTTCTAGCGGGATATACAATGAGCAGTTCTTC. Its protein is CASSSSSGIYNEQFF.